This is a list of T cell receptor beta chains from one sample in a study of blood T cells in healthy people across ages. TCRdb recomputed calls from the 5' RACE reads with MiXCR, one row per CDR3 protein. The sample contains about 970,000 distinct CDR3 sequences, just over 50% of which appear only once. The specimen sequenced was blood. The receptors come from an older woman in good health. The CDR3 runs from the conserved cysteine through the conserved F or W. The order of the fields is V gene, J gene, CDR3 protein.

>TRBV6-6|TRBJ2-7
CASRPYRGPSYEQYF
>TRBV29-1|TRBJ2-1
CSVEERGSYNEQFF
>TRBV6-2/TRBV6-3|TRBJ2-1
CASSYASGLVAGVYNEQFF
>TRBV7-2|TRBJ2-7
CASSIKAYEQYF
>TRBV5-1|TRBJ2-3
CASSFPPGQTPDTQYF
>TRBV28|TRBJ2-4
CASSLLPQGIQYF
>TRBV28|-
CASSSYRLVYEQYF
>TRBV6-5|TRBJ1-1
CASSSSGQGRTEAFF
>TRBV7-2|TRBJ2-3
CASSSSTGPAGDTQYF
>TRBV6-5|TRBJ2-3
CASSKGTSGGYTQYF
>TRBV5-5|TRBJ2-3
CASSLWYTDTQYF
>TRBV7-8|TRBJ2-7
CASSQKRSPSGSLYEQYF
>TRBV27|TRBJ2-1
CASSQQTSFGEQFF
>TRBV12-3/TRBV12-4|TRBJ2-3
CASSSGPSRTDTQYF
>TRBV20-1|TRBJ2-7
CSHTASPRSYEQYF
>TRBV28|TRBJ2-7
CASSSAYSGTGYEQYF
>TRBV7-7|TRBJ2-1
CASSLRIGDEQFF
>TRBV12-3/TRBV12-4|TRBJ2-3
CASSPSGRSDTQYF
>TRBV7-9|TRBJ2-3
CASSSTSGSSTDTQYF
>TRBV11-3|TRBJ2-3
CASSEAALADTQYF
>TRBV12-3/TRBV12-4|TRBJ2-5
CASSLADQETQYF
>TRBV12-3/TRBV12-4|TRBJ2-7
CASSPRRSVGNEQYF
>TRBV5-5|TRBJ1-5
CASSFGTGVDQPQHF
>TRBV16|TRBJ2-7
CASSQSKSGWGKSSYEQYF
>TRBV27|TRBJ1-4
CASSLKAGFGEKLFF
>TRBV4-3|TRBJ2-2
CASSQDGVVTGELFF
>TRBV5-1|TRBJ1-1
CASSPTGDTEAFF
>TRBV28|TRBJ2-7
CASLTTGGSYEQYF
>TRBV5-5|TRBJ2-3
CASSLGVQSNTDTQYF
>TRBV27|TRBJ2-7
CASSSRQNPDPYEQYF
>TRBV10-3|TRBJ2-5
CAISDLGQVQETQYF
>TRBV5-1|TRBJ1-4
CASRPTGTVNEKLFF
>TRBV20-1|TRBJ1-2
CSAGRVNYGYTF
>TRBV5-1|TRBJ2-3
CASWTSGRSDTQYF
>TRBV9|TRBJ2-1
CASSASPGYEQFF
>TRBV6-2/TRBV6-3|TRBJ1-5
CASSRTGTGNQPQHF
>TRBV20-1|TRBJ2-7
CSAQRGVGRGEQYF
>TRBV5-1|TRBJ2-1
CASSVPISASGGNEQFF
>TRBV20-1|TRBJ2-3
CSARGTSGPDTQYF
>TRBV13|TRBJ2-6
CASSSKAGANVLTF